A selection of T cell receptor beta chains follows, all from one sample in a study of cytomegalovirus exposure and HLA in healthy donors. The data were produced by immunoSEQ multiplex PCR, yet TCRdb's version contains in-frame clones alone and is incomplete. The data contain about 120,000 clones, roughly 80% of them singletons. The source material was PBMCs. The receptors derive from a female donor in good health and CMV-seropositive. Each CDR3 is given with its conserved first and last residue. Fields, in order: D gene, V gene, J gene, clone size, CDR3 DNA, CDR3 protein. D genes are given only for firm matches. The size entry is marked missing in some rows and otherwise reads once, few, many or a size class.

TRBD1	TRBV10-3	TRBJ2-7	-	TGTGCCATCAGGGACAGGAGCTCCTACGAGCAGTACTTC	CAIRDRSSYEQYF
-	TRBV5-4	TRBJ2-5	-	TGTGCCAGCAGGACCGGGGGACCACTGGAGACCCAGTACTTC	CASRTGGPLETQYF
-	TRBV27	TRBJ1-5	-	TGTGCCAGCAGTTTGACAGCCGATCAGCCCCAGCATTTT	CASSLTADQPQHF
TRBD1	TRBV18	TRBJ2-6	once	TGTGCCAGCTCACCCCCCTTTGGGACAGGGGGCGTCAGGGCCAACGTCCTGACTTTC	CASSPPFGTGGVRANVLTF
-	TRBV7-9	TRBJ2-7	few	TGTGCCAGCAGCTTAACATTGGGGGCAGGTGAGCAGTACTTC	CASSLTLGAGEQYF
TRBD1	TRBV6-4	TRBJ1-1	-	TGTGCCAGCAGTGTGACAGGGGGGAACACTGAAGCTTTCTTT	CASSVTGGNTEAFF
-	TRBV2	TRBJ2-3	-	TGTGCCAGCAGTCGGGGGGCCACAGATACGCAGTATTTT	CASSRGATDTQYF
-	TRBV28	TRBJ1-5	once	TGTGCCAGCAGTTTAGGAGGGGTGGGCAATCAGCCCCAGCATTTT	CASSLGGVGNQPQHF
TRBD2	TRBV28	TRBJ2-1	-	TGTGCCAGCAGGAACGGGGGGGCCGTGAAAGGTGAGCAGTTCTTC	CASRNGGAVKGEQFF
-	TRBV15	TRBJ2-2	-	TGTGCCACCAGCAGACCCCGGGGGGGGGAGCTGTTTTTT	CATSRPRGGELFF
TRBD2	TRBV6-1	TRBJ2-5	-	TGTGCCAGCAGGGTAGCGGGGGCAGAGACCCAGTACTTC	CASRVAGAETQYF
TRBD1	TRBV28	TRBJ1-6	-	TGTGCCAGCAGTATCATACAGGGGGACAAGTCACCCCTCCACTTT	CASSIIQGDKSPLHF
-	TRBV2	TRBJ1-4	-	TGTGCCAGCGTCCGGACAGTCTTGAATGAAAAACTGTTTTTT	CASVRTVLNEKLFF
-	TRBV5-5	TRBJ1-2	-	TGTGCCAGCAGCTCAGTTTTCGGAGGAGCGGGCTATGGCTACACCTTC	CASSSVFGGAGYGYTF
TRBD1	TRBV4-3	TRBJ1-4	once	TGCGCCAGCAGCCAAGTTATTCTGACCGTTCAGGGGGCGGGAGAAAAACTGTTTTTT	CASSQVILTVQGAGEKLFF
TRBD2	TRBV30	TRBJ2-5	-	TGTGCCTGGAGTCTGGGGGGGGAGACCCAGTACTTC	CAWSLGGETQYF
TRBD1	TRBV5-1	TRBJ2-5	once	TGCGCCAGCAGCACCCGGACAGGGGGGGATAAAGAGACCCAGTACTTC	CASSTRTGGDKETQYF
-	TRBV7-9	TRBJ2-7	-	TGTGCCAGCAGCTTAGTTTGGTCCCCCTCCTACGAGCAGTACTTC	CASSLVWSPSYEQYF
-	TRBV7-9	TRBJ2-3	-	TGTGCCAGCAGCTTTGGGCAGGCCGACACAGATACGCAGTATTTT	CASSFGQADTDTQYF
-	TRBV27	TRBJ1-3	-	TGTGCCACCCGGGGGATCTCTGGAAACACCATATATTTT	CATRGISGNTIYF
TRBD1	TRBV18	TRBJ1-6	once	TGTGCCAGCTCACAGTCGATCGGGACAGGTACTAATTCACCCCTCCACTTT	CASSQSIGTGTNSPLHF
-	TRBV11-3	TRBJ2-7	-	TGTGCCAGCAGCTTAGGACGAGGGTACGGGGCCTACGAGCAGTACTTC	CASSLGRGYGAYEQYF
-	TRBV6-6	TRBJ1-1	-	TGTGCCAGCAGTTACTCGATGGGAGGCACTGAAGCTTTCTTT	CASSYSMGGTEAFF
TRBD2	TRBV4-3	TRBJ2-7	-	TGCGCCAGCAGCCAAGAACCGCGGGGGGTTCCTTACGAGCAGTACTTC	CASSQEPRGVPYEQYF
TRBD2	TRBV5-6	TRBJ2-5	-	TGTGCCAGCAGCTTCCCCGGGACTAGCGGGGGCAGCCGTGAGACCCAGTACTTC	CASSFPGTSGGSRETQYF
-	TRBV5-4	TRBJ1-4	-	TGTGCCAGCACCTTGTACGGACTCCCTAATGAAAAACTGTTTTTT	CASTLYGLPNEKLFF
-	TRBV6-6	TRBJ2-7	-	TGTGTCAGCAGCAAGGACAGCTACGAGCAGTACTTC	CVSSKDSYEQYF
-	TRBV5-1	TRBJ2-5	-	TGCGCCAGCAGCTTGGAAGGAGGAGAGACCCAGTACTTC	CASSLEGGETQYF
TRBD2	TRBV5-1	TRBJ2-1	few	TGCGCCAGCAGCTTGGAAGGGGAGGGAACATACAATGAGCAGTTCTTC	CASSLEGEGTYNEQFF
-	TRBV18	TRBJ1-4	-	TGTGCCAGCACGACAGACATAAATGAAAAACTGTTTTTT	CASTTDINEKLFF
-	TRBV9	TRBJ1-3	-	TGTGCCAGCAGCGCCCTCGGGGAGGCCGGAAACACCATATATTTT	CASSALGEAGNTIYF
-	TRBV5-1	TRBJ1-4	few	TGCGCCAGCAGCCATGGACAGAACGAAAAACTGTTTTTT	CASSHGQNEKLFF
-	TRBV11-2	TRBJ1-4	-	TGTGCCAGCAGCTACCGACAGGCGAAGGGTGAAAAACTGTTTTTT	CASSYRQAKGEKLFF
TRBD1	TRBV19	TRBJ1-5	few	TGTGCCAGTACCCCGGGCCAGGGGGCATATCAGCCCCAGCATTTT	CASTPGQGAYQPQHF
TRBD1	TRBV5-1	TRBJ1-6	-	TGCGCCAGCAGCCGTACCGGACAGGTCTTGGATAATTCACCCCTCCACTTT	CASSRTGQVLDNSPLHF
-	TRBV2	TRBJ1-5	few	TGTGCCAGCAGTGAAGGAAAAGGGGGAAATCAGCCCCAGCATTTT	CASSEGKGGNQPQHF
-	TRBV11-1	TRBJ2-2	few	TGTGCCAGCAGTGGGTCGGAGGGCCCCGGGGAGCTGTTTTTT	CASSGSEGPGELFF
-	TRBV7-8	TRBJ1-2	-	TGTGCCAGCAGCTTTTTACAGGGACGGGGCTACACCTTC	CASSFLQGRGYTF
-	TRBV4-3	TRBJ1-3	few	TGCGCCAGCAGCCAAGGGGCAGGGGGAAACACCATATATTTT	CASSQGAGGNTIYF
TRBD2	TRBV7-3	TRBJ2-2	-	TGTGCCAGCAGCTCCACTAGCGCCGGGGAGCTGTTTTTT	CASSSTSAGELFF
-	TRBV27	TRBJ1-5	-	TGTGCCAGCAGTTCCTATAGCAATCAGCCCCAGCATTTT	CASSSYSNQPQHF
-	TRBV6-6	TRBJ1-2	-	TGTGCCAGCAGTAACAGGGATCGGACCTATGGCTACACCTTC	CASSNRDRTYGYTF
TRBD1	TRBV18	TRBJ1-2	-	TGTGCCAGCTCGCTCGGATTACAGGGGGCTTTAAGAGCTAACTATGGCTACACCTTC	CASSLGLQGALRANYGYTF
-	TRBV4-2	TRBJ1-5	-	TGTGCCAGCAGCCTAGGGGGTGGGGCCTCTCGCCAGCCCCAGCATTTT	CASSLGGGASRQPQHF
TRBD1	TRBV27	TRBJ1-2	-	TGTGCCAGCAGAGGGGGGACAGGGGGCCAATGGGGCTATGGCTACACCTTC	CASRGGTGGQWGYGYTF
TRBD1	TRBV6-5	TRBJ1-2	few	TGTGCCAGCAGGGAAACAGGGGCCTATGGCTACACCTTC	CASRETGAYGYTF
-	TRBV6-5	TRBJ2-5	-	TGTGCCAGCAGGTACAGTCAGCAAGAGACCCAGTACTTC	CASRYSQQETQYF
TRBD1	TRBV6-5	TRBJ1-2	few	TGTGCCAGCAGTTACTCGAGGACAGGGAACTATGGCTACACCTTC	CASSYSRTGNYGYTF
-	TRBV11-2	TRBJ1-2	-	TGTGCCAGCAGCACGGTCCGGGGGGTCAGGGCCTATGGCTACACCTTC	CASSTVRGVRAYGYTF
-	TRBV11-2	TRBJ2-5	few	TGTGCCAGCAGCCTCGGGACTCCACTTGTCGGGACCCAGTACTTC	CASSLGTPLVGTQYF